The 9 T cell receptor beta chains below all came from one sample that was sequenced in a study of OX40 agonist ivuxolimab in advanced cancers. The repertoire was sequenced with immunoSEQ multiplex PCR; TCRdb's copy has only in-frame clones and lacks some. This sample carries roughly 100,000 clones, around 87% of them seen once, and the ten largest clones take over 0.3%. The specimen was CD4+ or CD8+ T cells sorted from blood, collected in a trial of the OX40 agonist ivuxolimab. The source of these receptors is an adult with an advanced solid tumor such as melanoma, head and neck, liver or kidney cancer.

The chain links TRBV5-1 to TRBJ2-5; D not resolved. The CDR3 length is 15 residues. The germline V gene has CDR1 SGHRS and CDR2 YFSETQ. Trimming removed 0 bases from V and 1 base from J, with 10 bases in between. The CDR3 coding sequence is TGCGCCAGCAGCTTGGTCCCGGGCCTCCAAGAGACCCAGTACTTC. Amino acids: CASSLVPGLQETQYF.

The chain combines TRBV30 with TRBJ2-5, with D maybe TRBD2 (7 bases). V lost 1 base and J lost 5, with 17 bases in between. The CDR3 has 15 amino acids. Germline values: CDR1 GTSNPN, CDR2 SVGIG (reference sequence). For the CDR3, the DNA is TGTGCCTGGAGTGGGGGGCAGGGGAGGGAGGAGACCCAGTACTTC. Translating it yields CAWSGGQGREETQYF.

In DNA, the CDR3 is TGCGCCAGCACTCGACAGGGGGCTCCAGATACGCAGTATTTT. Translated, it gives CASTRQGAPDTQYF. V usage is TRBV5-1 and J usage is TRBJ2-3, with 10 bases matching TRBD1. The CDR3 contains 14 residues. Trimming at V came to 6 bases and at J to 4 bases, leaving 5 bases not matched to a gene. In germline, CDR1 is SGHRS, CDR2 YFSETQ.

The table lists this clone with a count of one. This chain uses TRBV5-1 with TRBJ2-5, with TRBD1 identical over 7 bases. The CDR3 is 14 residues long. Germline V gives CDR1 SGHRS, CDR2 YFSETQ. With V trimmed by 3 bases and J by 1 base, 3 bases remained unmatched. DNA of the CDR3: TGCGCCAGCAGCTCGAGGACAGGCCAAGAGACCCAGTACTTC. This codes for CASSSRTGQETQYF. Based on the CDR3 plus reference TRBV5-1 and TRBJ2-5, the full variable domain is KAGVTQTPRYLIKTRGQQVTLSCSPISGHRSVSWYQQTPGQGLQFLFEYFSETQRNKGNFPGRFSGRQFSNSRSEMNVSTLELGDSALYLCASSSRTGQETQYFGPGTRLLVL.

The genes are TRBV7-7 and TRBJ2-1; 7 bases fit TRBD1. CDR3 length: 15 amino acids. In germline, CDR1 is SSHAT, CDR2 FNYEAQ (reference sequence). V shed 5 bases and J 7 bases; nucleotides not matched to a gene: 11. Here the CDR3 DNA reads TGTGCCAGCAGCCTCGACCGGGACAGAAGGAATGAGCAGTTCTTC. Encoded protein: CASSLDRDRRNEQFF.

The CDR3 nucleotides read TGCGCCAGCAGCGTGGGACAGGGGGCCTACGAGCAGTACTTC. It is translated as CASSVGQGAYEQYF. The chain couples TRBV5-1 to TRBJ2-7, with 11 positions matching TRBD1. The J segment lost 2 bases and the V segment lost 4 bases, leaving 2 bases of the junction unmatched. Germline assignment: CDR1 SGHRS and CDR2 YFSETQ. The CDR3 sequence is 14 residues long.

In DNA, the CDR3 is TGTGCCAGCAGCCTCACCGGGACCCCCCGAAGCGGGGAGCTGTTTTTT. Translated, it gives CASSLTGTPRSGELFF. The V gene is TRBV7-8, the J gene TRBJ2-2, with D perhaps TRBD1 or TRBD2 (5 bases each). The CDR3 is 16 amino acids. Trimming pared 5 bases from V and 7 bases from J, leaving 20 bases between. Germline V gene lookup returns CDR1 SGHVS and CDR2 FQNEAQ.

The chain carries TRBV28 and TRBJ1-3; possible D gene TRBD1, 6 bases. Germline V CDR1 and CDR2: MDHEN, SYDVKM. The CDR3 totals 15 residues. V lost 7 bases and J 4 bases, leaving 17 bases between the germline ends. CDR3 in amino acids: CASTDGNQGGNTIYF. The DNA of the CDR3 is TGTGCCAGCACCGACGGTAACCAGGGGGGAAACACCATATATTTT.

The chain has TRBV5-4 and TRBJ1-4; 9 nucleotides line up with TRBD1. The germline CDR1 and CDR2 sequences are SGHNT and YYREEE (reference sequence). The CDR3 extends over 14 amino acids. Germline trimming cut 3 bases from V and 7 bases from J; bases unmatched to any gene: 4. The CDR3 here is CASSSWDRAEKLFF. CDR3 coding DNA: TGTGCCAGCAGCTCTTGGGACAGGGCTGAAAAACTGTTTTTT.